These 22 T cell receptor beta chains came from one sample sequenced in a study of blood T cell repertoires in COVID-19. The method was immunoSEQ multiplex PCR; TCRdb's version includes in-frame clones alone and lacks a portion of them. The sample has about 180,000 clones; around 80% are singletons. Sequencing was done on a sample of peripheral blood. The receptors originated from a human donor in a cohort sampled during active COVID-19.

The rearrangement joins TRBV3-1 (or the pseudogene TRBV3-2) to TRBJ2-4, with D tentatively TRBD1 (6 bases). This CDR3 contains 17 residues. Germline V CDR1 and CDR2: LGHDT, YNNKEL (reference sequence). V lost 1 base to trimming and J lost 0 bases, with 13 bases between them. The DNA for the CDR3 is TGTGCCAGCAGCCAAGTAATCAGGGGATTAGCCAAAAACATTCAGTACTTC. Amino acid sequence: CASSQVIRGLAKNIQYF.

CDR3 loop: CASSYGHLNTEAFF. DNA for the CDR3: TGTGCCAGCAGTTACGGACACTTGAACACTGAAGCTTTCTTT. J is TRBJ1-1 and V is TRBV6-6, with TRBD1 as a possible D gene (5 bases). This CDR3 is built from 14 residues. V shed 2 bases and J shed 0 bases, with 7 bases lying between them. Germline loops: CDR1 MNHNY, CDR2 SVGAGI (reference sequence).

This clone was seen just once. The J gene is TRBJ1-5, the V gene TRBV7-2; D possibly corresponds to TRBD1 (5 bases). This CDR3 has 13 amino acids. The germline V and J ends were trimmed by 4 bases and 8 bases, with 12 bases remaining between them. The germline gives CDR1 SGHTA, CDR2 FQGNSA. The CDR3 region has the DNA TGTGCCAGCAGCTGGCCCGGGGGGGAGCCCCAGCATTTT. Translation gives CASSWPGGEPQHF. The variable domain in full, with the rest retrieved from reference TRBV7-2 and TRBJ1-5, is GAGVSQSPSNKVTEKGKDVELRCDPISGHTALYWYRQSLGQGLEFLIYFQGNSAPDKSGLPSDRFSAERTGGSVSTLTIQRTQQEDSAVYLCASSWPGGEPQHFGDGTRLSIL.

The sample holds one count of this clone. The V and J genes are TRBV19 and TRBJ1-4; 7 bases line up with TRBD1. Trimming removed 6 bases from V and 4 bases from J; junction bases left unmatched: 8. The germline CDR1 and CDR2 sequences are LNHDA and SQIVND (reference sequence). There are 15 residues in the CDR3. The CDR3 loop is CASRRQGLNNEKLFF. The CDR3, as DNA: TGTGCCAGTAGGCGACAGGGTCTTAATAATGAAAAACTGTTTTTT.

In nucleotides, the CDR3 is TGTGCCAGCAGCGTTCGGCGTCTAGCGAGCACCGGGGAGCTGTTTTTT. Translated: CASSVRRLASTGELFF. J is TRBJ2-2 and V is TRBV9; tentative D call: TRBD2 (6 bases). The V end was cut by 2 bases, the J end by 4 bases, with 15 bases between. The germline gives CDR1 SGDLS, CDR2 YYNGEE. This CDR3 comprises 16 residues. Drawing the rest from reference TRBV9 and TRBJ2-2, the complete variable domain is DSGVTQTPKHLITATGQRVTLRCSPRSGDLSVYWYQQSLDQGLQFLIQYYNGEERAKGNILERFSAQQFPDLHSELNLSSLELGDSALYFCASSVRRLASTGELFFGEGSRLTVL.

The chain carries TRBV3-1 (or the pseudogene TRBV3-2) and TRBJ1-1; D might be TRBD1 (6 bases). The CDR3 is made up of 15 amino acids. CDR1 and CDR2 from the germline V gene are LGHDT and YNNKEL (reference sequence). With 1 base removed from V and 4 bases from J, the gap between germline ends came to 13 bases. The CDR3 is CASSQGARGSTEAFF. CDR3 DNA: TGTGCCAGCAGCCAAGGAGCCAGGGGTAGCACTGAAGCTTTCTTT.

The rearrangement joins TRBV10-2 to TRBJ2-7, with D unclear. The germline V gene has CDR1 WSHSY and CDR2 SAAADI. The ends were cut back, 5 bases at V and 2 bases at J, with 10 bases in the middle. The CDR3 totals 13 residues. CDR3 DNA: TGCGCCAGCAGTACCAACACCCCCTACGAGCAGTACTTC. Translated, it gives CASSTNTPYEQYF.

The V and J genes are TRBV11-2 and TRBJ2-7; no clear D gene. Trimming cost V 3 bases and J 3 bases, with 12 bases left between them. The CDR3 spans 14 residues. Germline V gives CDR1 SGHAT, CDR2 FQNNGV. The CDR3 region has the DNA TGTGCCAGCAGCTTCGATGTTACAGACTACGAGCAGTACTTC. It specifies CASSFDVTDYEQYF.

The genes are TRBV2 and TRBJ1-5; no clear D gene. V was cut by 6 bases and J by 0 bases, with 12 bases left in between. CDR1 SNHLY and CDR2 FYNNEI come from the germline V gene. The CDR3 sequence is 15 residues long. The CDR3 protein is CASRVSGYSNQPQHF. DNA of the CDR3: TGTGCCAGCAGGGTCTCGGGGTATAGCAATCAGCCCCAGCATTTT.

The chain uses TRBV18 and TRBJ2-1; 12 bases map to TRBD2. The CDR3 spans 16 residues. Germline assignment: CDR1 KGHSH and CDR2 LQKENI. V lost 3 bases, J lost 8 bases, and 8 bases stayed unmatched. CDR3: CASSPLAGGPMDEQFF. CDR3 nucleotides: TGTGCCAGCTCACCGCTAGCGGGGGGGCCGATGGATGAGCAGTTCTTC.

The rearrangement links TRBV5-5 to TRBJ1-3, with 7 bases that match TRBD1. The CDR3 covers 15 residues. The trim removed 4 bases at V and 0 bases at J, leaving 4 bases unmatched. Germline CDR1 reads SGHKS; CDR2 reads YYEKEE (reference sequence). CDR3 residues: CASSRDSNSGNTIYF. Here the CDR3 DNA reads TGTGCCAGCAGCCGGGACAGTAACTCTGGAAACACCATATATTTT. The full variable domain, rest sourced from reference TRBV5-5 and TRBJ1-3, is DAGVTQSPTHLIKTRGQQVTLRCSPISGHKSVSWYQQVLGQGPQFIFQYYEKEERGRGNFPDRFSARQFPNYSSELNVNALLLGDSALYLCASSRDSNSGNTIYFGEGSWLTVV.

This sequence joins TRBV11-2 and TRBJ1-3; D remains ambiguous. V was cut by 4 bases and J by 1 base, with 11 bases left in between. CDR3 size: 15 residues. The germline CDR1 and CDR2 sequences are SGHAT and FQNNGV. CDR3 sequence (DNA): TGTGCCAGCAGCTCGCGGGCAGGTTCTGGAAACACCATATATTTT. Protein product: CASSSRAGSGNTIYF.

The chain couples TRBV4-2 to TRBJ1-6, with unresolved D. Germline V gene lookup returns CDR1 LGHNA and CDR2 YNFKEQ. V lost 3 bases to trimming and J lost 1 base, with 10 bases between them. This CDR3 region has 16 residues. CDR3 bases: TGTGCCAGCAGCCAGCTGGGAGTGTCCTATAATTCACCCCTCCACTTT. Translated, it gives CASSQLGVSYNSPLHF.

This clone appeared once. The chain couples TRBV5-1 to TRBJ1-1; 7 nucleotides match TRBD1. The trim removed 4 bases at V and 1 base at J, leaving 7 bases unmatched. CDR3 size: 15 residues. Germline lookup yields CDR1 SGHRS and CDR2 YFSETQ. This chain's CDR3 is CASSLNRGSNTEAFF. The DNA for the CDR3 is TGCGCCAGCAGCCTGAACAGGGGCTCGAACACTGAAGCTTTCTTT.

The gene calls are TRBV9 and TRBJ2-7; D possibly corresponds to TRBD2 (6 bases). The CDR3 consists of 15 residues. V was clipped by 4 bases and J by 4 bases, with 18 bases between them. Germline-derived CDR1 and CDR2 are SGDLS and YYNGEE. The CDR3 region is CASSPLGTATYEQYF. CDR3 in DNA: TGTGCCAGCAGCCCCTTGGGGACTGCTACTTACGAGCAGTACTTC.

CDR3 in DNA: TGTGCCAGCAGCCGCCTCAGACAGGGATGGACTGAAGCTTTCTTT. This sequence encodes CASSRLRQGWTEAFF. The rearrangement links TRBV5-6 to TRBJ1-1; 7 bases line up with TRBD1. J was trimmed by 5 bases and V by 4 bases; bases with no gene match: 11. The CDR3 consists of 15 residues. The germline CDR1 and CDR2 sequences are SGHDT and YYEEEE. The full variable domain, rest sourced from reference TRBV5-6 and TRBJ1-1, is DAGVTQSPTHLIKTRGQQVTLRCSPKSGHDTVSWYQQALGQGPQFIFQYYEEEERQRGNFPDRFSGHQFPNYSSELNVNALLLGDSALYLCASSRLRQGWTEAFFGQGTRLTVV.

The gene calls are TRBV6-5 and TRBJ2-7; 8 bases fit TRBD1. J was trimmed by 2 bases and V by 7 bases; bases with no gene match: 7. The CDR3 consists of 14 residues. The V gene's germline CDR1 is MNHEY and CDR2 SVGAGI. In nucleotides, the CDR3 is TGTGCCAGCACCTTAGGACAGGGACCCTACGAGCAGTACTTC. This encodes CASTLGQGPYEQYF.

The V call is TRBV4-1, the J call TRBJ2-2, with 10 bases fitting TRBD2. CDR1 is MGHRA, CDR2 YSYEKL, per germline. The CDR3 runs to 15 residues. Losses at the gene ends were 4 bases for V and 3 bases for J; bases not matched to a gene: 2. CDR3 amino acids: CASSRSGGDTGELFF. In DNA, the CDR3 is TGCGCCAGCAGCCGGAGCGGGGGGGACACCGGGGAGCTGTTTTTT.

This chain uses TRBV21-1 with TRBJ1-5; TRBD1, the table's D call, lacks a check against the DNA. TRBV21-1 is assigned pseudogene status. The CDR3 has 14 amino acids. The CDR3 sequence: CASSTRQEFQPQHF. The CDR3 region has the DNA TGTGCCAGCAGCACCCGACAGGAATTTCAGCCCCAGCATTTT.

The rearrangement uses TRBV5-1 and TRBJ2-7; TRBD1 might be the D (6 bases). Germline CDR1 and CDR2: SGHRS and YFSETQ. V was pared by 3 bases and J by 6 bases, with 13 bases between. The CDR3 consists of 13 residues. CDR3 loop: CASSYEDSLEQYF. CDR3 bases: TGCGCCAGCAGCTACGAGGACAGTCTCGAGCAGTACTTC.

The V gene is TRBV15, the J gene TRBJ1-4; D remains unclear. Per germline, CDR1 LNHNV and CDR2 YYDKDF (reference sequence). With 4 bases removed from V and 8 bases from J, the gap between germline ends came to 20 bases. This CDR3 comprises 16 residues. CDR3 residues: CATSTSDWVAGEKLFF. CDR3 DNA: TGTGCCACCAGCACGTCAGACTGGGTAGCTGGGGAAAAACTGTTTTTT.

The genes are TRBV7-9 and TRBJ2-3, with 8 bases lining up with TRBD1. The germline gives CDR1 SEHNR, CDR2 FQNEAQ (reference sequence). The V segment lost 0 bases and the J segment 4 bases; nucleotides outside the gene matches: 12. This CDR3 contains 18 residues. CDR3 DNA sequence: TGTGCCAGCAGCTTAGCGCGGACAGGGAGGAAAGGAGCAGATACGCAGTATTTT. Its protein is CASSLARTGRKGADTQYF.